There are many counts of the clone carrying this T cell receptor beta chain. Its antigen is not known. The CDR3 runs to 21 residues. V was pared by 2 bases and J by 4 bases, with 19 bases of the junction left unmatched. Germline CDR1 GTSNPN, CDR2 SVGIG (reference sequence). Diagnoses were made from clinical symptoms, serum measures (thyroxine and TRAb), thyroid ultrasound and orbital computed tomography. The sample is drawn from a study of T cells in Graves' hyperthyroidism and ophthalmopathy. Authors of the study amplified TCR beta CDR3 regions from RNA transcripts. First-round RT-PCR with HTBI primers amplified the TCR CDR3 region. MiXCR, run by TCRdb on the multiplex PCR reads, gives a single entry per CDR3 protein. In the table there are some 600,000 distinct CDR3 sequences, 14% of which are singletons. Overall study findings and caveats: Ophthalmopathy was predicted by the model a median of approximately six months ahead of onset.

The chain employs TRBV30 and TRBJ2-3; 15 bases align to TRBD2. The sample was blood. This TCR was sampled from a woman aged 25 to 39 with Graves' hyperthyroidism that later progressed to Graves' ophthalmopathy. CDR3 amino acids: CAWSPTGLAGGSTRLSDTQYF. The CDR3 DNA is TGTGCCTGGAGTCCCACAGGACTAGCGGGAGGGAGTACGCGGCTTTCAGATACGCAGTATTTT.